This TCR beta chain was captured by sequencing in a study of blood T cell repertoires in COVID-19. Turning to the study itself: The study drew acute and convalescent COVID-19 samples from the United States, Italy and Spain. From T cells, B-cell-depleted T cells, or PBMCs came the material, which was cDNA or gDNA.

V trimming: 6 bases; J trimming: 3 bases; junction bases outside the gene matches: 7. The CDR3 is made up of 15 amino acids. CDR1 is PRHDT and CDR2 is FYEKMQ in the germline V gene (reference sequence). As originally analysed: Reference gene primer amplification gave estimated nucleated cell counts. Sequencing used immunoSEQ multiplex PCR; TCRdb keeps in-frame clones, though not all of them. Clone size and the V and J calls come from that table; the DNA yielded D and trimming. Here the sample spans fewer than 200,000 clones, more than 75% being singletons. The clonotype was recovered from a woman aged 60-70 years with COVID-19, enrolled during active disease. Sequencing was performed on peripheral blood. The V and J genes are TRBV13 and TRBJ1-4; 7 nucleotides align to TRBD1. DNA of the CDR3: TGTGCCAGCAGACAAACAGGGGCGGCTAATGAAAAACTGTTTTTT. Translating gives CASRQTGAANEKLFF.